These 31 T cell receptor beta chains originate from one sample sequenced in a study of CD8+ T cells in alopecia areata. Extracted from the samples, RNA was reverse transcribed into cDNA to serve as the sequencing template. Here immunoSEQ multiplex PCR was the method, and the copy in TCRdb shows in-frame clones only, minus some. This repertoire holds over 1,500 clones, and none appear only once. Sequencing was performed on skin. These TCRs come from a C3H/HeJ mouse with alopecia areata. For this mouse line, the MHC haplotype is H2-k.

This clone has at least ten counts. Gene names and germline refer to mouse. The CDR3 end is not reached by the read, which stops 4 residues before it; the germline J gene fills it in. The chain recombines TRBV13-1 with TRBJ1-2; D ambiguous. Trimming took off 3 bases at V and 0 bases at J, with 3 bases between the two ends. CDR3 length: 12 amino acids. Germline CDR1 NSHNY, CDR2 SYGAGN. CDR3 sequence: CASSAPNSDYTF. The DNA read from the CDR3 is TGTGCCAGCAGTGCTCCAAACTCC.

This clone has ten or more counts. Mouse gene names apply. CDR3 DNA (partial): TGCACCTGCAGTGCAGATCTCGACTGGGGGGGCGCCGGCTCCTAT. It translates to CTCSADLDWGGAGSY. The entire CDR3 sequence reads CTCSADLDWGGAGSYEQYF. This chain joins TRBV1 and TRBJ2-7; 12 bases fit TRBD2. The read comes to an end 4 residues before the CDR3 does, leaving the germline J gene to fill in the end. V trimming: 0 bases; J trimming: 0 bases; junction bases outside the gene matches: 9. Germline CDR1 reads NSQYPW; CDR2 reads LRSPGD (reference sequence). The CDR3 has 19 amino acids.

This clone showed up many times. All gene names here are mouse names. The covered CDR3 bases are TGTGCCAGCAGTTTCAACTGGGGGCCTAGTGCAGAA. Residues: CASSFNWGPSAE. The CDR3 as a whole reads CASSFNWGPSAETLYF. The V gene is TRBV14, the J gene TRBJ2-3; 8 bases are shared with TRBD2. The DNA ends 4 residues before the CDR3 does, and the rest of the CDR3 is filled in from the germline J gene. Germline trimming cut 1 base from V and 0 bases from J; bases unmatched to any gene: 4. CDR1 and CDR2 from the germline V gene are SGHDT and FRDEAV. This CDR3 is 16 amino acids long.

A few counts support this clone. All gene names here are mouse names. The missing CDR3 end, 4 residues past where the read stops, is filled in from the germline J gene. The V and J genes are TRBV29 and TRBJ1-1, with D possibly being TRBD1 (5 bases). The CDR3 runs 14 residues. In germline, CDR1 is MSHET, CDR2 SYDVDS. V gave up 1 base and J gave up 3 bases, with 9 bases separating them. The DNA read from the CDR3 is TGTGCTAGCAGTTTATTGGAGGGGTACACA. It codes for CASSLLEGYT. The whole CDR3 sequence reads CASSLLEGYTEVFF.

About this clone: Genes and germline are mouse. CDR3 sequence: CAWSLDRVNSPLYF. The sequenced part of the CDR3 DNA is TGTGCCTGGAGTCTAGACAGGGTTAATTCGCCC. V and J are TRBV31 and TRBJ1-6, with 7 nucleotides matching TRBD1. The read ends 3 residues before the CDR3 terminus; that terminus is restored from the germline J gene. TRBJ1-6 is given ORF status, its function remaining uncertain. The CDR3 is 14 amino acids. The germline V gene encodes CDR1 GKSSPN and CDR2 SITVG. J gave up 6 bases and V 0 bases, and 2 bases lay outside the gene matches.

In its sample, this clone was seen many times. Gene names and germline refer to mouse. Sequencing ends 4 residues short of the CDR3 end; the germline J gene provides the rest. This chain joins TRBV13-1 and TRBJ2-3; D gene unclear. Germline values: CDR1 NSHNY, CDR2 SYGAGN. CDR3 size: 13 residues. V shed 2 bases and J shed 0 bases, with 4 bases lying between them. The CDR3 is CASSDSSAETLYF. Partial CDR3 DNA: TGTGCCAGCAGTGACAGTAGTGCAGAA.

This clone was seen only a few times. Gene names are mouse gene names. The CDR3 region is CASSEPGLSAETLYF. The sequenced part of the CDR3 DNA is TGTGCCAGCAGTGAACCTGGGCTTAGTGCAGAA. The chain uses TRBV13-1 and TRBJ2-3; possible D gene TRBD2, 5 bases. Read coverage stops 4 residues before the CDR3 terminus; the germline J gene supplies the remainder. This CDR3 is built from 15 residues. V lost 2 bases to trimming and J lost 0 bases, with 10 bases between them. Germline CDR1 reads NSHNY; CDR2 reads SYGAGN.

With regard to this clone: All gene names here are mouse names. The CDR3 end falls 4 residues outside the read, so it is completed with the germline J gene. V and J are TRBV3 and TRBJ1-2; D is perhaps TRBD1 (5 bases). Germline values: CDR1 SNHLY, CDR2 FYNGKV (reference sequence). CDR3 length equals 14 residues. With 0 bases removed from V and 2 bases from J, the gap between germline ends came to 7 bases. Incomplete CDR3 DNA: TGTGCCAGCAGCTTAGCAGAGGGGAACTCC. Its translation: CASSLAEGNS. The whole CDR3 sequence is CASSLAEGNSDYTF.

This clone has just a few counts. The germline and genes are mouse ones. The read ends 4 residues early relative to the CDR3; the germline J gene fills the gap. This chain links TRBV13-2 with TRBJ1-1; the match to TRBD1 covers 8 bases. The trim removed 3 bases at V and 1 base at J, leaving 2 bases unmatched. Germline assignment: CDR1 NNHNN and CDR2 SYGAGS (reference sequence). The CDR3 runs to 14 residues. The CDR3: CASGAGGGNTEVFF. CDR3 bases read: TGTGCCAGCGGTGCAGGGGGCGGAAACACA.

This clone turned up a few times. Any gene name here is a mouse gene name. The read gets to within 4 residues of the CDR3 end, and the germline J gene fills in the rest. The chain has TRBV1 and TRBJ2-1, with 11 bases lining up with TRBD2. V lost 0 bases, J lost 4 bases, and 2 bases stayed unmatched. The CDR3 is 16 amino acids. Germline CDR1 reads NSQYPW; CDR2 reads LRSPGD (reference sequence). Partial CDR3 DNA: TGCACCTGCAGTGCAGATCGACTGGGGGGGTATGCT. Protein: CTCSADRLGGYA. The whole CDR3 protein is CTCSADRLGGYAEQFF.

The sample holds many counts of this clone. Mouse names are used for the genes. The observed sequence ends 4 residues before the CDR3 terminus, with the missing tail filled in from the germline J gene. The chain links TRBV13-1 to TRBJ2-7, with 8 bases lining up with TRBD1. After removal of 5 bases from V and 3 bases from J, the junction contained 4 bases not matched to a gene. From germline, CDR1 is NSHNY and CDR2 SYGAGN. This CDR3 has 13 amino acids. CDR3 protein: CASRQGALYEQYF. The sequenced part of the CDR3 DNA is TGTGCCAGCAGGCAGGGGGCCCTCTAT.

This clone is termed medium-sized. The gene symbols are mouse symbols. The read is 4 residues too short to cover the CDR3 end, so that end is filled in from the germline J gene. The genes are TRBV1 and TRBJ2-5, with 7 bases fitting TRBD1. Germline loops: CDR1 NSQYPW, CDR2 LRSPGD (reference sequence). The CDR3 extends over 14 amino acids. The CDR3 sequence: CTCSADYRGDTQYF. The sequenced part of the CDR3 DNA is TGCACCTGCAGTGCAGATTACAGGGGAGAC. Full variable domain (outside the CDR3, taken from reference TRBV1 and TRBJ2-5): VTLLEQNPRWRLVPRGQAVNLRCILKNSQYPWMSWYQQDLQKQLQWLFTLRSPGDKEVKSLPGADYLATRVTDTELRLQVANMSQGRTLYCTCSADYRGDTQYFGPGTRLLVL.

In regard to this clone: Germline and genes here are mouse. The read comes to an end 4 residues before the CDR3 does, leaving the germline J gene to fill in the end. The chain employs TRBV13-3 and TRBJ2-3, with D maybe TRBD1 (5 bases). The CDR3 consists of 12 residues. Germline assignment: CDR1 NNHDY and CDR2 SYVADS. Trimming took 5 bases from V and 4 from J, leaving 8 bases between them. The CDR3 region is CASSPGPETLYF. Partial CDR3 DNA: TGTGCCAGCAGCCCAGGGCCAGAA.

This clone was detected ten times or more. Gene names follow the mouse nomenclature. The read ends 4 residues shy of where the CDR3 ends; the end is completed using the germline J gene. The chain combines TRBV5 with TRBJ2-4; 14 bases fit TRBD2. The CDR3 covers 17 residues. Germline CDR1 and CDR2: LGHNA and YNLKQL (reference sequence). V lost 1 base, J lost 2 bases, and 2 bases stayed unmatched. CDR3 loop: CASSQVGLGGLQNTLYF. The DNA read from the CDR3 is TGTGCCAGCAGCCAAGTGGGACTGGGGGGGCTTCAAAAC.

This clone occurred many times. Germline and genes here are mouse. The read stops 4 residues short of the end of the CDR3; the missing end is completed from the germline J gene. The gene calls are TRBV29 and TRBJ1-1; TRBD1 might be the D (6 bases). The CDR3 contains 14 residues. CDR1 and CDR2 (germline): MSHET, SYDVDS. Trimming removed 5 bases at V and 0 bases at J, with 10 bases between. The chain's CDR3 is CASSRDKANTEVFF. The sequenced part of the CDR3 DNA is TGTGCTAGCAGTCGGGACAAAGCAAACACA.

This clone is medium-sized (0.01 to 0.1%) within its sample. The gene names given are mouse names. The read stops 4 residues short of the end of the CDR3; the missing end is completed from the germline J gene. The chain couples TRBV13-2 to TRBJ1-1; tentatively, D is TRBD1 (6 bases). Deletions cut 1 base from V and 3 bases from J, with 7 bases between. Germline V gene lookup returns CDR1 NNHNN and CDR2 SYGAGS (reference sequence). This CDR3 region has 13 residues. CDR3 DNA (partial): TGTGCCAGCGGTGATTACAGGGACACA. It encodes CASGDYRDT. The full CDR3 protein reads CASGDYRDTEVFF.

In this sample, this clone turned up many times. All gene names here are mouse names. From the germline J gene comes the end of the CDR3, since the read stops 4 residues before it. The chain has TRBV13-3 and TRBJ2-7, with D possibly being TRBD1 (7 bases). The ends were cut back, 2 bases at V and 3 bases at J, with 9 bases in the middle. This CDR3 has 13 residues. CDR1 NNHDY and CDR2 SYVADS come from the germline V gene. This chain's CDR3 is CASSERGLYEQYF. The covered CDR3 bases are TGTGCCAGCAGTGAGAGGGGGCTCTAT.

This clone was detected ten times or more. The gene symbols are mouse symbols. The sequence runs out 4 residues before the end of the CDR3; the remainder is reconstructed from the germline J gene. The chain recombines TRBV31 with TRBJ2-1, with TRBD2 matching 12 bases. From germline, CDR1 is GKSSPN and CDR2 SITVG. V trimming: 3 bases; J trimming: 1 base; junction bases outside the gene matches: 1. The CDR3 length is 15 residues. The sequenced CDR3 bases are TGTGCCTGGAGGGGGACTGGGGGGAACTATGCT. Its translation is CAWRGTGGNYA. The complete CDR3 protein is CAWRGTGGNYAEQFF. Full variable domain (missing parts from reference TRBV31 and TRBJ2-1): AQTIHQWPVAEIKAVGSPLSLGCTIKGKSSPNLYWYWQATGGTLQQLFYSITVGQVESVVQLNLSASRPKDDQFILSTEKLLLSHSGFYLCAWRGTGGNYAEQFFGPGTRLTVL.

A few counts support this clone. Gene names denote mouse genes. The CDR3 sequence is CASSDAWGGAETLYF. The DNA read from the CDR3 is TGTGCCAGCAGTGATGCTTGGGGAGGAGCAGAA. This chain joins TRBV13-1 and TRBJ2-3; a weak D match, TRBD2 (5 bases). The read falls 4 residues short of the CDR3 end, and the missing part is taken from the germline J gene. V was cut by 0 bases and J by 3 bases, with 11 bases left in between. This CDR3 spans 15 amino acids. Germline values: CDR1 NSHNY, CDR2 SYGAGN.

For this clone: Genes and germline are mouse. The observed sequence ends 4 residues before the CDR3 terminus, with the missing tail filled in from the germline J gene. The rearrangement uses TRBV13-1 and TRBJ1-2, with 10 bases matching TRBD1. Germline V gene lookup returns CDR1 NSHNY and CDR2 SYGAGN. V lost 1 base, J lost 3 bases, and 3 bases stayed unmatched. This CDR3 is built from 15 residues. The sequenced CDR3 bases are TGTGCCAGCAGTGATACGACAGGGGGCTACTCC. As protein: CASSDTTGGYS. The full CDR3 sequence reads CASSDTTGGYSDYTF.

This clone was seen a few times. Germline and genes: mouse. The read gets to within 4 residues of the CDR3 end, and the germline J gene fills in the rest. This CDR3 is also generated by other DNA sequences in the sample. The genes are TRBV19 and TRBJ2-2; D is perhaps TRBD2 (6 bases). Trimming removed 2 bases at V and 4 bases at J, with 9 bases between. This CDR3 is built from 14 residues. Germline CDR1 and CDR2: FNHDT and SITEND (reference sequence). CDR3 bases read: TGTGCCAGCAGTATGGGGGGTGGCACCGGG. Amino acid sequence: CASSMGGGTG. The entire CDR3 protein reads CASSMGGGTGQLYF.

This clone occurred many times. Mouse names are used for the genes. The sequenced fragment ends 4 residues before the CDR3 boundary, so the rest is inferred from the germline J gene. V usage is TRBV13-2 and J usage is TRBJ2-7; the match to TRBD1 covers 9 bases. The ends lost 3 bases at V and 2 bases at J; junction bases unmatched: 0. CDR1 NNHNN and CDR2 SYGAGS come from the germline V gene (reference sequence). This CDR3 contains 13 residues. The sequenced part of the CDR3 DNA is TGTGCCAGCGGTGGACAGGGGGCCTAT. It is translated as CASGGQGAY. The CDR3 in full is CASGGQGAYEQYF.

As to this clone: Here the gene names and germline are mouse. The observed sequence ends 4 residues before the CDR3 terminus, with the missing tail filled in from the germline J gene. The chain recombines TRBV19 with TRBJ1-2; 8 nucleotides agree with TRBD1. The junction had 1 base not matched to a gene; V was cut back by 3 bases and J by 0 bases. Germline values: CDR1 FNHDT, CDR2 SITEND (reference sequence). CDR3 length: 14 amino acids. The part of the CDR3 DNA that was read is TGTGCCAGCAGTAAGGACAGGGCAAACTCC. Residues: CASSKDRANS. The whole CDR3 sequence reads CASSKDRANSDYTF. Looking up the rest from reference TRBV19 and TRBJ1-2 gives the full variable domain: GGIITQTPKFLIGQEGQKLTLKCQQNFNHDTMYWYRQDSGKGLRLIYYSITENDLQKGDLSEGYDASREKKSSFSLTVTSAQKNEMAVFLCASSKDRANSDYTFGSGTRLLVI.

This clone was detected a few times. Gene names refer to mouse genes. The read terminates 4 residues before the CDR3 end, so the remaining end is supplied by the germline J gene. J is TRBJ2-1 and V is TRBV3; D is possibly TRBD1 (5 bases). Germline lookup yields CDR1 SNHLY and CDR2 FYNGKV (reference sequence). Trimming stripped 4 bases from V and 6 bases from J, with 7 bases between. The CDR3 has 12 residues. CDR3 loop: CASSSDSAEQFF. Partial CDR3 DNA: TGTGCCAGCAGCTCCGACAGTGCT.

By frequency in the sample, this clone is medium-sized. Any gene name here is a mouse gene name. Sequencing ends 4 residues short of the CDR3 end; the germline J gene provides the rest. Other DNA sequences of this sample code for an identical CDR3. This chain links TRBV19 with TRBJ1-1; 7 bases agree with TRBD1. Germline lookup yields CDR1 FNHDT and CDR2 SITEND (reference sequence). J was trimmed by 0 bases and V by 4 bases; bases with no gene match: 3. CDR3 length equals 14 residues. CDR3 region: CASSLQGANTEVFF. The DNA read from the CDR3 is TGTGCCAGCAGTCTTCAGGGGGCAAACACA.

By proportion, this clone is hyperexpanded. Gene and germline names: mouse. The missing CDR3 end, 3 residues past where the read stops, is filled in from the germline J gene. This chain joins TRBV19 and TRBJ1-6; TRBD1 aligns across 7 bases. TRBJ1-6 carries the ORF label, with uncertain function. The CDR3 totals 15 residues. Germline-derived CDR1 and CDR2 are FNHDT and SITEND (reference sequence). The ends lost 2 bases at V and 3 bases at J; junction bases unmatched: 2. CDR3 residues: CASSMRQGYNSPLYF. CDR3 bases read: TGTGCCAGCAGTATGAGACAGGGCTATAATTCGCCC.

Concerning this clone itself: Mouse gene names apply. The read halts 4 residues ahead of the CDR3 end, with the missing end drawn from the germline J gene. This chain joins TRBV12-1 and TRBJ2-1; TRBD2 agrees at 9 bases. Germline V gene data show CDR1 as SGHSN and CDR2 as HYEKVE. J gave up 1 base and V 2 bases, and 2 bases lay outside the gene matches. The CDR3 has 15 amino acids. The sequenced CDR3 bases are TGTGCCAGCTCTCCCGACTGGGGGAACTATGCT. This gives the protein CASSPDWGNYA. The whole CDR3 protein is CASSPDWGNYAEQFF.

This clone has more than one count but fewer than ten. Gene labels here are mouse ones. CDR3 bases read: TGTGCCTGGAGTCTAGACAGGTATGCT. Translation gives CAWSLDRYA. The whole CDR3 region reads CAWSLDRYAEQFF. V usage is TRBV31 and J usage is TRBJ2-1, with a weak D call TRBD1 (6 bases). Read sequence stops 4 residues before the CDR3 end, and the germline J gene provides the missing end. CDR1 and CDR2 from the germline V gene are GKSSPN and SITVG. The CDR3 totals 13 residues. Trimming pared 0 bases from V and 4 bases from J, leaving 7 bases between. The whole variable domain, remainder taken from reference TRBV31 and TRBJ2-1, is AQTIHQWPVAEIKAVGSPLSLGCTIKGKSSPNLYWYWQATGGTLQQLFYSITVGQVESVVQLNLSASRPKDDQFILSTEKLLLSHSGFYLCAWSLDRYAEQFFGPGTRLTVL.

This clone was counted between two and nine times. Gene and germline names: mouse. With the read ending 4 residues before the CDR3 end, the germline J gene is used to fill in that end. The V call is TRBV13-2, the J call TRBJ1-1, with 12 nucleotides matching TRBD1. Per the germline V gene, CDR1 is NNHNN and CDR2 is SYGAGS (reference sequence). CDR3 size: 15 residues. The DNA read from the CDR3 is TGTGCCAGCGGTGATGCAGGGACAGGGGGCCGA. Amino acids: CASGDAGTGGR. The CDR3 in full is CASGDAGTGGREVFF.

For this clone: Mouse names are used for the genes. The read terminates 4 residues ahead of where the CDR3 ends, so the germline J gene completes it. This chain links TRBV13-3 with TRBJ2-1; 9 bases line up with TRBD2. In germline, CDR1 is NNHDY, CDR2 SYVADS. With 5 bases clipped from V and 0 bases from J, the junction kept 3 bases outside the gene matches. This CDR3 comprises 15 residues. Partial CDR3 DNA: TGTGCCAGCAGCCGGACTGGGGTTAACTATGCT. It yields the protein CASSRTGVNYA. In full, the CDR3 is CASSRTGVNYAEQFF.

About this clone: Gene names denote mouse genes. Read data end 4 residues before the CDR3 end; the end is taken from the germline J gene. The chain employs TRBV19 and TRBJ2-1, with D uncertain. The CDR3 length is 14 residues. The germline gives CDR1 FNHDT, CDR2 SITEND (reference sequence). V lost 1 base, J lost 1 base, and 6 bases lay in between. The CDR3 bases that were read are TGTGCCAGCAGTATACCTGAGAACTATGCT. Its translation is CASSIPENYA. The whole CDR3 region reads CASSIPENYAEQFF.